Presented here are 3 T cell receptor beta chains from one specimen sequenced in a study of early T cells in non-severe SARS-CoV-2 infection. TCRdb re-analysed the 5' RACE reads in MiXCR, keeping a single row per CDR3 protein. Of tens of thousands of distinct CDR3 sequences in the sample, about 9.7% were seen once. The source material was whole blood. These receptors originate from an adult who was a healthcare worker with PCR-confirmed SARS-CoV-2 infection or an uninfected control (not recorded which).

This clonotype was detected many times. The chain combines TRBV2 with TRBJ1-1, with TRBD1 matching over 11 bases. CDR3 length: 16 amino acids. CDR1 and CDR2 (germline): SNHLY, FYNNEI. Losses at the gene ends were 6 bases for V and 4 bases for J; bases not matched to a gene: 10. This CDR3 is CASSPGQGAHGTEAFF. In nucleotides, the CDR3 is TGTGCCAGCAGCCCTGGACAGGGGGCGCATGGCACTGAAGCTTTCTTT.

This clonotype has a count of ten or more. J is TRBJ1-5 and V is TRBV21-1; the D call in the table, TRBD1, was not verified against the DNA. TRBV21-1 is annotated as a pseudogene. The CDR3 is 15 residues long. This chain's CDR3 is CASSNRQELNQPQHF. CDR3 nucleotides: TGTGCCAGCAGCAACCGACAGGAGCTAAATCAGCCCCAGCATTTT.

At least ten counts were recorded for this clonotype. This chain connects TRBV14 to TRBJ2-1; D perhaps matches TRBD2 (6 bases). Germline V gene data show CDR1 as SGHDN and CDR2 as FVKESK. This CDR3 has 13 residues. The V end was cut by 1 base, the J end by 8 bases, with 9 bases between. The chain's CDR3 is CASSQGWGDEQFF. In DNA form, the CDR3 reads TGTGCCAGCAGCCAAGGTTGGGGGGATGAGCAGTTCTTC.